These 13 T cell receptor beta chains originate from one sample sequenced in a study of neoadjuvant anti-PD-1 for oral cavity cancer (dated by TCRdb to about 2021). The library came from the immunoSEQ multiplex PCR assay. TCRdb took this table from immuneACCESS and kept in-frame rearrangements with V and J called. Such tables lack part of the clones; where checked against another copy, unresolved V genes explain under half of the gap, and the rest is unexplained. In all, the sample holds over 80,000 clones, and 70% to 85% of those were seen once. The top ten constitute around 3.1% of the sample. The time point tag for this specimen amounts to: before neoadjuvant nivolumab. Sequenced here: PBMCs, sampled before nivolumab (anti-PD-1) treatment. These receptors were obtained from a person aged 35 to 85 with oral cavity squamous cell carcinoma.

The CDR3 DNA follows: TGTGCCAGCAGACCTACATACAATGAGCAGTTCTTC. Translated, it gives CASRPTYNEQFF. The chain joins TRBV6-5 to TRBJ2-1; D is unresolved. The length of the CDR3 is 12 residues. Germline CDR1 MNHEY, CDR2 SVGAGI. The V end was cut by 6 bases, the J end by 4 bases, with 7 bases between.

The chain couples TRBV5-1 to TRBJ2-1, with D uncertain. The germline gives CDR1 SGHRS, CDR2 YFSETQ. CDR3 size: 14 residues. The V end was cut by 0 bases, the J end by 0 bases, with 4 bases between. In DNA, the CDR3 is TGCGCCAGCAGCTTGGACAGCTCCTACAATGAGCAGTTCTTC. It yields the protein CASSLDSSYNEQFF.

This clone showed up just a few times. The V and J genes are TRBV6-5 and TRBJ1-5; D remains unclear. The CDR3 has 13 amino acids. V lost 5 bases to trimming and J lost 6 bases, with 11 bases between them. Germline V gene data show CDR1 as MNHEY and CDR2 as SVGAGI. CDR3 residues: CASSDLAGQPQHF. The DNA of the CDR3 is TGTGCCAGCAGTGACCTAGCTGGTCAGCCCCAGCATTTT.

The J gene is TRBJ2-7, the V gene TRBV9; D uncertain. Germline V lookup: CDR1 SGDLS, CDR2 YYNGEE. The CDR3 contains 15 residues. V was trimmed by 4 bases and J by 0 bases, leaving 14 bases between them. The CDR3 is CASSPQIGFSYEQYF. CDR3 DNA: TGTGCCAGCAGCCCCCAGATCGGTTTCTCCTACGAGCAGTACTTC.

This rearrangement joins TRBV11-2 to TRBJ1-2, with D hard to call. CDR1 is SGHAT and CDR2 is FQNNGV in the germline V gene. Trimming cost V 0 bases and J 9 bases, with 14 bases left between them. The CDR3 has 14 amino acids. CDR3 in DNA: TGTGCCAGCAGCTTAGATCGGACCCTCGGTAGCTACACCTTC. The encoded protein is CASSLDRTLGSYTF.

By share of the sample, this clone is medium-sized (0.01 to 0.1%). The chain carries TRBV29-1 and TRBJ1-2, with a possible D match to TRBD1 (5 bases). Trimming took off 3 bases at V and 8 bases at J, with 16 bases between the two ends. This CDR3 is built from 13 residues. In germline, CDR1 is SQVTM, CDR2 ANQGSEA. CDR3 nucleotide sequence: TGCAGCGTTGACCAAGGGGCCCCCGAGGGCTACACCTTC. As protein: CSVDQGAPEGYTF.

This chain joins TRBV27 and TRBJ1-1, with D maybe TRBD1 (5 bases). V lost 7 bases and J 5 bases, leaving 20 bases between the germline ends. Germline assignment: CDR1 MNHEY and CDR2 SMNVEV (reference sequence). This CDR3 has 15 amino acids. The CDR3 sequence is CASTLSPSGGTEAFF. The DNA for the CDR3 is TGTGCCAGCACCCTTAGCCCGAGTGGGGGAACTGAAGCTTTCTTT.

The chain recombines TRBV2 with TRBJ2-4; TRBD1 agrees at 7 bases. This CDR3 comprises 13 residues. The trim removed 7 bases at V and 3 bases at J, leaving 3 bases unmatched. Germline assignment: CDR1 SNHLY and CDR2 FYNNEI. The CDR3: CASTRDSKNIQYF. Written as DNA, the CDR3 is TGTGCCAGCACCCGGGACAGCAAAAACATTCAGTACTTC.

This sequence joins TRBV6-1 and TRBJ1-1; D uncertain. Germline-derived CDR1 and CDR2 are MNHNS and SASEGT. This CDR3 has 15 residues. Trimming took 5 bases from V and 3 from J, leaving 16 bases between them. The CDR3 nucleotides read TGTGCCAGCAGTACGCGCCCTACAAAGGACACTGAAGCTTTCTTT. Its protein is CASSTRPTKDTEAFF.

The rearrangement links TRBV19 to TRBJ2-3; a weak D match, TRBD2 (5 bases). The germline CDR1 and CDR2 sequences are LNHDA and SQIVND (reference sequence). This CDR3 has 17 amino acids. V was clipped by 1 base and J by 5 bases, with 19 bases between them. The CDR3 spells CASSIAPLYGGGDTQYF. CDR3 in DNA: TGTGCCAGTAGTATAGCCCCTCTGTATGGAGGAGGAGATACGCAGTATTTT.

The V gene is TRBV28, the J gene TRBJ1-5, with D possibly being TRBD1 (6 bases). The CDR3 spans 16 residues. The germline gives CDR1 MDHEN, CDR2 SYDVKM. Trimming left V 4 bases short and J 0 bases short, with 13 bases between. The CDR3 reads CASSSRDTYSNQPQHF. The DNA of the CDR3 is TGTGCCAGCAGTTCCCGGGACACCTATAGCAATCAGCCCCAGCATTTT.

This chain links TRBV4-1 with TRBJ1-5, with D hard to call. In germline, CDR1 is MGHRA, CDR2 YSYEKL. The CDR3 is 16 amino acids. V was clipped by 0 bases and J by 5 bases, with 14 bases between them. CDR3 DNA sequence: TGCGCCAGCAGCCAAGAGGGCAGCACCTCGTATCAGCCCCAGCATTTT. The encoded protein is CASSQEGSTSYQPQHF.

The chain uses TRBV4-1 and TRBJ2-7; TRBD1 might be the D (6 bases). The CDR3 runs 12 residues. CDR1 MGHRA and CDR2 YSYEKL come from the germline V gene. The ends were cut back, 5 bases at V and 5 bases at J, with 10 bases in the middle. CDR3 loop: CASSDHRDEQYF. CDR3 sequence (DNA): TGCGCCAGCAGCGACCACAGGGACGAGCAGTACTTC.